This T cell receptor (beta chain) was observed in a study of shared clonotypes between healthy human individuals (dated by TCRdb to the early 2020s). As for the study more broadly: The cohort comprised a couple of women and a few men aged 18 to 49 years. For each donor, CD4 naive and CD4 memory were each run on three plates, CD8 naive on two plates, and CD8 memory on one plate. Blood TCR repertoires of about five healthy adults were deeply sequenced to estimate repertoire size and the extent of clonotype sharing between individuals. Libraries were prepared and TCR repertoires were sequenced by different laboratories using diverse techniques, in order to increase sequencing depth and limit assay-specific biases. Between about 0.94 and 8.9 billion PBMCs per donor were obtained by leukapheresis.

In the case of this clone: Which antigen it targets is not known. Per-nucleotide qualities are absent, and no much larger clonotype sits a single base away.

Beyond this particular receptor, the publication reports: Sampling was limited to blood, and TCR repertoires in tissue likely differ from TCR repertoires in blood. Even with the large sequencing depth, rarefaction of the sorted-subset datasets indicated that sequencing was incomplete. Pairwise subsampling indicated that sequencing depth was expected to affect the degree of clonotype sharing among donors. Estimated clonotype richness was generally larger for naive than for memory subsets. The genetic and exposure-history diversity represented was limited by the small number of donors. Compared with non-shared clonotypes, clonotypes shared by all four sorted-subset donors had higher generation probabilities. Roughly 5% of naive CD4, around 4% of naive CD8, approximately 2% of memory CD4, and 0.35% to 0.5% of memory CD8 clonotypes were shared across a few donors.

Using the deep immunoSEQ assay, TCR CDR3 regions were amplified from genomic DNA by multiplex PCR. Genomic DNA extracted from each cell subset was distributed evenly over all wells of several immunoSEQ 96-well plates, and each plate served as one replicate. For sorted subsets, each replicate PCR was loaded with roughly 190 ng genomic DNA, equivalent to 30,000 or so T cell genomes. Purified libraries were measured with a Qubit 3.0 fluorometer, size-checked on a Bioanalyzer 2100, and measured again with the KAPA Library Quantification kit. A separate single-read 150-cycle Illumina NextSeq 550 flow cell was used to sequence each immunoSEQ 96-well plate. Processing in the source paper ran as follows. Because the immunoSEQ output held only junctional sequences and lacked quality scores, the filtering could not match the filtering applied to full-length reads. Sequences were annotated with PyIR, a Python wrapper for IgBLAST v1.9, and V/J genes and CDR3 were assigned using IMGT germline references. Reads were removed for weak V/J assignments (E-value above 1e-6), missing CDR3, stop codons, out-of-frame junctions, or ambiguous translated residues. A V3J clonotype was defined by an identical inferred V gene, J gene, and CDR3 amino acid sequence. The percentage overlap between two repertoires was calculated by dividing the number of shared unique clonotypes by the size of the smaller repertoire. Repertoire richness was assessed with RTK rarefaction, the Chao1 estimator, and Recon v2.1 estimates of unobserved clonotypes. OLGA was used to compute generation probabilities for all TCRbeta clonotypes that the gDNA method yielded from a few donors. This is the immuneACCESS table as TCRdb keeps it, with only in-frame sequences that have V and J called. A part of the clones is gone; compared with another copy, unresolved V genes explain less than half, and the rest is unexplained. D and trimming were read from the DNA, whereas the V and J calls and clone size are those reported in that table. The sample table shows about 610,000 clones, and about 95% are seen once. Roughly 0.12% of the sample belongs to the ten largest clones.

CD8 naive samples consisted of CD45RO-negative cells that were positively selected for CCR7, yielding a CD45RA+CCR7+ population without TemRA cells. Donors were healthy HIV-negative adults with no recently reported acute infections or vaccinations. Every donor was a Caucasian adult residing in Nashville, Tennessee, USA. Blood was collected by leukapheresis, and PBMCs were isolated by Ficoll-Histopaque density gradient centrifugation and then cryopreserved in liquid nitrogen vapor phase. Purity and quantity of every magnetically sorted T cell population were checked by analytical flow cytometry. Genomic DNA was isolated from every sorted fraction and measured by UV absorbance on a Nanodrop 2000c. The junction carries 13 bases between V and J, which are trimmed by 3 bases and 5 bases respectively. There are 13 amino acids in the CDR3, from cysteine to phenylalanine inclusive. Kept here is only the CDR3 DNA, which spans 39 bases and is read in frame from base 1. CDR1 and CDR2 (GTSNPN, SVGIG) derive from the germline V gene (reference sequence).

The TCR sequence derives from a woman in her twenties or thirties in good health. Sequencing input: naive CD8+ T cells sorted from blood. In the paper's terms, the cell subset or site label means: CD45RA+CCR7+. The V and J segments used are TRBV30 and TRBJ1-1; the D gene lacks a confident call. The CDR3 region reads CAWRSLRRTEAFF. The DNA reads as follows: TGTGCCTGGAGATCCCTTAGGAGAACTGAAGCTTTCTTT.